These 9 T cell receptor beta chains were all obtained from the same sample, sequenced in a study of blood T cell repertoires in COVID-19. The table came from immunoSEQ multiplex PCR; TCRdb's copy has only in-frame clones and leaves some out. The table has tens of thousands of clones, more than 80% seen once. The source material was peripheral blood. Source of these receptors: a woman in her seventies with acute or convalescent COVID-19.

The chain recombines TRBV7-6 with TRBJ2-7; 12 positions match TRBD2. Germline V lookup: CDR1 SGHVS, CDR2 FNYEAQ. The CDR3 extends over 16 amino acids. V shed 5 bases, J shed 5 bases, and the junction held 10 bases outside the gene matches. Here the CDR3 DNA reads TGTGCCAGCAGCCAACTTCGGACTAGCGGGGACCACGAGCAGTACTTC. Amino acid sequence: CASSQLRTSGDHEQYF.

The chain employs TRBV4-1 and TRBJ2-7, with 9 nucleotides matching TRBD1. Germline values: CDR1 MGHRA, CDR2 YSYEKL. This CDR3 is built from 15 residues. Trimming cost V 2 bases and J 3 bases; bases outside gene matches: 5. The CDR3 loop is CASSQPGQGSYEQYF. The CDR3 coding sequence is TGCGCCAGCAGCCAACCGGGACAGGGTAGCTACGAGCAGTACTTC.

The CDR3 DNA reads TGTGCCACCAGCAGAGGGGAGGCTAGCGGGAGGAAGCAGTTCTTC. Its protein product is CATSRGEASGRKQFF. The chain uses TRBV15 and TRBJ2-1, with TRBD2 matching 11 bases. With V trimmed by 1 base and J by 11 bases, 7 bases remained unmatched. Germline V CDR1 and CDR2: LNHNV, YYDKDF (reference sequence). This CDR3 region has 15 residues.

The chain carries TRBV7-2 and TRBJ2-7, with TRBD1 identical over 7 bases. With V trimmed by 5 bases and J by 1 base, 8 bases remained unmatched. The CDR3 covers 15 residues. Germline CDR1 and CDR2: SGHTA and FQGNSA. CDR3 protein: CASSPWDSPSYEQYF. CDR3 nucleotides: TGTGCCAGCAGCCCCTGGGACAGTCCGTCCTACGAGCAGTACTTC.

CDR3 nucleotides: TGTGCCAGCACCGACAGGCTTGGCACTGAAGCTTTCTTT. This sequence encodes CASTDRLGTEAFF. This rearrangement joins TRBV28 to TRBJ1-1; possibly TRBD1 for D (6 bases). Trimming cost V 7 bases and J 4 bases, with 13 bases left between them. The germline gives CDR1 MDHEN, CDR2 SYDVKM. The CDR3 extends over 13 amino acids.

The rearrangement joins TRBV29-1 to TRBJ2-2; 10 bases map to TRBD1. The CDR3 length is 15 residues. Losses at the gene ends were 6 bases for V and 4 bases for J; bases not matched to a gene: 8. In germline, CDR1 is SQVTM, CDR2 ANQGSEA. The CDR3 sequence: CSVYGQGVGTGELFF. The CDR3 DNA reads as TGCAGCGTCTACGGACAGGGGGTTGGCACCGGGGAGCTGTTTTTT.

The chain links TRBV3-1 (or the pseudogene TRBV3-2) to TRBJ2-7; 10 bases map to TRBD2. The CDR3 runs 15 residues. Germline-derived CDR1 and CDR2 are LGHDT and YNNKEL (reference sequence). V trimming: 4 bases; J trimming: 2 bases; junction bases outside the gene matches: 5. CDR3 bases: TGTGCCAGCAGCCTCTTAGCGGGAGGCCCCTACGAGCAGTACTTC. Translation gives CASSLLAGGPYEQYF.

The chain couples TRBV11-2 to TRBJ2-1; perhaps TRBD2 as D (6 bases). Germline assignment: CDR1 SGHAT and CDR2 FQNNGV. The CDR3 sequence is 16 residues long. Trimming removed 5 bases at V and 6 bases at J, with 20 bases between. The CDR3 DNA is TGTGCCAGCAGCCGAGAACTAGCTAATGTAGCCAATGAGCAGTTCTTC. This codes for CASSRELANVANEQFF. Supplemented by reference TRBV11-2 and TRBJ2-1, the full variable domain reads EAGVAQSPRYKIIEKRQSVAFWCNPISGHATLYWYQQILGQGPKLLIQFQNNGVVDDSQLPKDRFSAERLKGVDSTLKIQPAKLEDSAVYLCASSRELANVANEQFFGPGTRLTVL.

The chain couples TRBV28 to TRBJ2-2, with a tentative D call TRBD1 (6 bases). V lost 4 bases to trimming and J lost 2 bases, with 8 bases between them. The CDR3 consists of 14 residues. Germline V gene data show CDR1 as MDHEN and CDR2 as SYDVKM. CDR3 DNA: TGTGCCAGCAGTTCGGGACAAAACACCGGGGAGCTGTTTTTT. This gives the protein CASSSGQNTGELFF.